The 30 T cell receptor beta chains below all came from one sample that was sequenced in a study of blood T cell repertoires in COVID-19 (TCRdb year 2020). Library preparation employed the immunoSEQ multiplex PCR assay. Sourced from immuneACCESS, this table was stored by TCRdb with only in-frame sequences that have V and J called. A share of the clones is absent; for the studies checked, an unresolved V gene accounts for under half, and the remainder has no known explanation. This sample gives 150,000 to 200,000 clones in total; about 80% of them show up just once. The ten largest make up approximately 10% of the sample. Sample: PBMCs or T cells enriched from blood (not recorded which). These receptors all stem from a middle-aged man who had recovered from COVID-19.

This clone was observed a few times. The CDR3 sequence: CASSLVEGSSYTF. The CDR3 coding sequence is TGTGCCAGCAGCTTAGTAGAGGGTTCAAGCTACACCTTC. The J gene is TRBJ1-2, the V gene TRBV11-2; D gene ambiguous. The CDR3 extends over 13 amino acids. Per the germline V gene, CDR1 is SGHAT and CDR2 is FQNNGV. V lost 1 base and J lost 9, with 12 bases in between.

The chain uses TRBV3-1 (or the pseudogene TRBV3-2) and TRBJ2-3; D is undetermined. The CDR3 is 11 residues long. V lost 5 bases and J 2 bases, leaving 2 bases between the germline ends. Germline V gives CDR1 LGHDT, CDR2 YNNKEL (reference sequence). In DNA, the CDR3 is TGTGCCAGCAGCTACACAGATACGCAGTATTTT. The encoded protein is CASSYTDTQYF.

The chain uses TRBV20-1 and TRBJ2-5; 7 positions agree with TRBD2. V gave up 7 bases and J gave up 14 bases; unmatched junction bases: 10. The CDR3 loop spans 10 amino acids. Germline CDR1 and CDR2: DFQATT and SNEGSKA (reference sequence). CDR3 amino acids: CSGYSGYYYF. In DNA, the CDR3 is TGCAGTGGATATAGCGGGTACTACTACTTC.

The J gene is TRBJ2-1, the V gene TRBV10-3, with D possibly matching TRBD1 (5 bases). The CDR3 consists of 14 residues. V lost 4 bases, J lost 5 bases, and 12 bases lay in between. The germline V gene has CDR1 ENHRY and CDR2 SYGVKD. CDR3 sequence: CAISGAGFNNEQFF. The CDR3 coding sequence is TGTGCCATCAGTGGGGCAGGGTTCAACAATGAGCAGTTCTTC.

V gene TRBV3-1 (or the pseudogene TRBV3-2) combines with J gene TRBJ1-1, with D perhaps matching TRBD1 (6 bases). This CDR3 is built from 12 residues. V lost 6 bases and J 8 bases, leaving 13 bases between the germline ends. Germline V lookup: CDR1 LGHDT, CDR2 YNNKEL (reference sequence). The CDR3 sequence is CASSLTGSEAFF. DNA of the CDR3: TGTGCCAGCAGTTTAACAGGGAGCGAAGCTTTCTTT.

The chain uses TRBV29-1 and TRBJ2-1; D perhaps matches TRBD1 (7 bases). V shed 5 bases and J shed 6 bases, with 23 bases lying between them. Per germline, CDR1 SQVTM and CDR2 ANQGSEA. CDR3 size: 16 residues. CDR3 protein: CSVRNRAGGFTNEQFF. In nucleotides, the CDR3 is TGCAGCGTTCGGAATCGGGCAGGGGGGTTTACCAATGAGCAGTTCTTC.

The CDR3 loop is CASSRTLAGGRNTGELFF. Here the CDR3 DNA reads TGTGCCAGCAGCCGAACGCTAGCGGGGGGCCGGAACACCGGGGAGCTGTTTTTT. This chain links TRBV7-8 with TRBJ2-2; 11 bases match TRBD2. Trimming removed 5 bases from V and 1 base from J; junction bases left unmatched: 9. Germline V CDR1 and CDR2: SGHVS, FQNEAQ. The CDR3 is 18 residues long. Based on the CDR3 plus reference TRBV7-8 and TRBJ2-2, the full variable domain is GAGVSQSPRYKVAKRGQDVALRCDPISGHVSLFWYQQALGQGPEFLTYFQNEAQLDKSGLPSDRFFAERPEGSVSTLKIQRTQQEDSAVYLCASSRTLAGGRNTGELFFGEGSRLTVL.

The chain uses TRBV27 and TRBJ2-1; 10 bases are a match to TRBD2. The CDR3 consists of 15 residues. Germline V gene sequence: CDR1 MNHEY, CDR2 SMNVEV (reference sequence). The ends lost 1 base at V and 8 bases at J; junction bases unmatched: 5. The DNA for the CDR3 is TGTGCCAGCAGTTTATTTTCTAGCGGGAGCGATGAGCAGTTCTTC. Amino acid sequence: CASSLFSSGSDEQFF.

The chain employs TRBV5-4 and TRBJ1-1, with TRBD1 matching over 9 bases. The CDR3 extends over 17 amino acids. The V gene end was trimmed by 4 bases and the J gene end by 2 bases; junction bases not matched to a gene: 12. Germline-derived CDR1 and CDR2 are SGHNT and YYREEE (reference sequence). CDR3 nucleotides: TGTGCCAGCAGCACCCGGGACAGGGTTTGGAGAAACACTGAAGCTTTCTTT. Its protein product is CASSTRDRVWRNTEAFF.

The chain recombines TRBV6-4 with TRBJ1-1; D might be TRBD1 (6 bases). V was trimmed by 3 bases and J by 6 bases, leaving 17 bases between them. The germline V gene encodes CDR1 MRHNA and CDR2 SNTAGT. This CDR3 has 15 residues. CDR3: CASSERRGGYAEAFF. The CDR3 coding sequence is TGTGCCAGCAGTGAGCGCAGGGGCGGTTATGCTGAAGCTTTCTTT.

This chain joins TRBV11-1 and TRBJ2-1; the match to TRBD1 covers 10 bases. Germline V gene lookup returns CDR1 SGHAT and CDR2 FQDESV (reference sequence). V lost 4 bases to trimming and J lost 6 bases; unmatched junction nucleotides: 6. The CDR3 is made up of 15 amino acids. The CDR3 loop is CASSSAGTGVNEQFF. DNA for the CDR3: TGTGCCAGCAGCTCCGCCGGGACAGGGGTCAATGAGCAGTTCTTC.

The CDR3 region is CASSLDNRGREQYF. The CDR3 nucleotides read TGTGCCAGCAGCTTAGATAACAGGGGGCGCGAGCAGTACTTC. The chain carries TRBV7-2 and TRBJ2-7; 9 bases align to TRBD1. The V segment lost 1 base and the J segment 6 bases; nucleotides outside the gene matches: 4. The CDR3 covers 14 residues. Looked up from germline, CDR1 is SGHTA and CDR2 is FQGNSA.

The chain recombines TRBV27 with TRBJ1-2; D gene uncertain. The V gene lost 3 bases and the J gene lost 5 bases, with 16 bases spanning the gap. The CDR3 has 15 residues. The V gene's germline CDR1 is MNHEY and CDR2 SMNVEV (reference sequence). The CDR3 DNA follows: TGTGCCAGCAGTTTTGAAAGGACTCTATCTTATGGCTACACCTTC. The encoded protein is CASSFERTLSYGYTF.

This clone was seen more than once but under ten times. The CDR3 spells CASRYDSRPYEQYF. The DNA of the CDR3 is TGTGCCAGCAGATATGACAGCCGTCCCTACGAGCAGTACTTC. The gene calls are TRBV2 and TRBJ2-7; possibly TRBD1 for D (5 bases). Deletions cut 6 bases from V and 2 bases from J, with 14 bases between. Germline CDR1 reads SNHLY; CDR2 reads FYNNEI. This CDR3 has 14 residues. Variable domain in full (rest from reference TRBV2 and TRBJ2-7): EPEVTQTPSHQVTQMGQEVILRCVPISNHLYFYWYRQILGQKVEFLVSFYNNEISEKSEIFDDQFSVERPDGSNFTLKIRSTKLEDSAMYFCASRYDSRPYEQYFGPGTRLTVT.

The rearrangement joins TRBV28 to TRBJ1-5, with no clear D. This CDR3 contains 12 residues. V lost 6 bases, J lost 6 bases, and 9 bases lay in between. From germline, CDR1 is MDHEN and CDR2 SYDVKM. The CDR3 protein is CASSLEAQPQHF. The CDR3 region has the DNA TGTGCCAGCAGCCTAGAGGCTCAGCCCCAGCATTTT.

The V call is TRBV28, the J call TRBJ2-7; the match to TRBD1 covers 10 bases. The CDR3 length is 17 residues. V lost 6 bases, J lost 3 bases, and 14 bases stayed unmatched. The V gene's germline CDR1 is MDHEN and CDR2 SYDVKM. CDR3 in amino acids: CASSPSPGTGAGYEQYF. The CDR3 DNA reads as TGTGCCAGCAGCCCTAGTCCCGGGACAGGGGCGGGCTACGAGCAGTACTTC.

V usage is TRBV2 and J usage is TRBJ2-7; tentatively, D is TRBD1 (6 bases). The CDR3 runs 14 residues. Germline loops: CDR1 SNHLY, CDR2 FYNNEI. Trimming pared 4 bases from V and 1 base from J, leaving 11 bases between. Here the CDR3 DNA reads TGTGCCAGCAGTGGGACAGCTCCTTCCTACGAGCAGTACTTC. Translation gives CASSGTAPSYEQYF.

V gene TRBV9 combines with J gene TRBJ2-1; 9 bases are shared with TRBD2. Germline V gene lookup returns CDR1 SGDLS and CDR2 YYNGEE. The junction had 7 bases not matched to a gene; V was cut back by 0 bases and J by 6 bases. This CDR3 region has 16 residues. The CDR3 is CASSVEGLAPLNEQFF. In DNA form, the CDR3 reads TGTGCCAGCAGCGTAGAGGGACTAGCCCCCCTCAATGAGCAGTTCTTC.

The chain joins TRBV9 to TRBJ2-2; D gene uncertain. The V and J ends lost 4 bases and 7 bases respectively, with 17 bases between them. This CDR3 spans 15 amino acids. CDR1 SGDLS and CDR2 YYNGEE come from the germline V gene. CDR3 bases: TGTGCCAGCAGCCCGAGCCAAAGAGGCGACGGGGAGCTGTTTTTT. Translated: CASSPSQRGDGELFF.

The chain couples TRBV28 to TRBJ2-1; TRBD2 matches 7 bases. Germline V lookup: CDR1 MDHEN, CDR2 SYDVKM. The CDR3 covers 13 residues. The J segment lost 8 bases and the V segment lost 8 bases, leaving 9 bases of the junction unmatched. CDR3 bases: TGTGCCAGCGACATAGCGGGCGGATATGAGCAGTTCTTC. Translation: CASDIAGGYEQFF.

This clone showed up just once. The V call is TRBV6-4, the J call TRBJ2-3; TRBD1 matches at 7 bases. Unmatched junction bases numbered 7, after V lost 2 bases and J lost 5 bases. This CDR3 spans 15 amino acids. The germline CDR1 and CDR2 sequences are MRHNA and SNTAGT. The CDR3 sequence: CASSDRSTGKDTQYF. CDR3 nucleotide sequence: TGTGCCAGCAGTGACCGGTCGACAGGGAAAGATACGCAGTATTTT.

This chain joins TRBV9 and TRBJ2-6; 14 nucleotides match TRBD2. This CDR3 spans 19 amino acids. The V gene's germline CDR1 is SGDLS and CDR2 YYNGEE. V shed 4 bases and J 3 bases; nucleotides not matched to a gene: 9. CDR3 in DNA: TGTGCCAGCAGCATCGAGGGACTAGCGGGAGCGGTTGGGGCCAACGTCCTGACTTTC. It encodes CASSIEGLAGAVGANVLTF.

The J gene is TRBJ2-6, the V gene TRBV3-1 (or the pseudogene TRBV3-2); D gene ambiguous. Trimming left V 1 base short and J 0 bases short, with 4 bases between. The CDR3 loop spans 15 amino acids. Germline loops: CDR1 LGHDT, CDR2 YNNKEL (reference sequence). CDR3 nucleotide sequence: TGTGCCAGCAGCCAAGGGAGCTCTGGGGCCAACGTCCTGACTTTC. This codes for CASSQGSSGANVLTF.

The rearrangement uses TRBV7-6 and TRBJ2-7, with D perhaps matching TRBD2 (7 bases). Germline CDR1 is SGHVS and CDR2 is FNYEAQ. The CDR3 loop spans 15 amino acids. The V end was cut by 5 bases, the J end by 3 bases, with 17 bases between. CDR3: CASSPRGGAGYEQYF. The CDR3, as DNA: TGTGCCAGCAGCCCCCGTGGGGGGGCGGGCTACGAGCAGTACTTC.

This sequence joins TRBV15 and TRBJ2-1, with TRBD1 matching 12 bases. Losses at the gene ends were 8 bases for V and 7 bases for J; bases not matched to a gene: 6. Germline V lookup: CDR1 LNHNV, CDR2 YYDKDF (reference sequence). This CDR3 contains 14 residues. The CDR3 coding sequence is TGTGCCACCTCCCGGGACAGGGGGCAAAATGAGCAGTTCTTC. This translates into CATSRDRGQNEQFF.

This chain joins TRBV6-6 and TRBJ2-5; D is ambiguous. This CDR3 is built from 12 residues. V was pared by 6 bases and J by 4 bases, with 9 bases between. The V gene's germline CDR1 is MNHNY and CDR2 SVGAGI (reference sequence). The CDR3 bases are TGTGCCAGCAGACACTACGGAGAGACCCAGTACTTC. Encoded protein: CASRHYGETQYF.

V gene TRBV24-1 combines with J gene TRBJ2-7; perhaps TRBD1 as D (5 bases). The CDR3 covers 16 residues. Germline CDR1 reads KGHDR; CDR2 reads SFDVKD. The V end was cut by 4 bases, the J end by 1 base, with 16 bases between. The CDR3 protein is CATSEDTGRFSYEQYF. CDR3 bases: TGTGCCACCAGTGAGGATACAGGTCGGTTTTCCTACGAGCAGTACTTC.

The chain carries TRBV28 and TRBJ2-2, with TRBD2 matching over 8 bases. Germline loops: CDR1 MDHEN, CDR2 SYDVKM. The CDR3 covers 15 residues. V gave up 8 bases and J gave up 0 bases; unmatched junction bases: 5. The CDR3 sequence: CASALLAANTGELFF. The CDR3, as DNA: TGTGCCAGCGCCCTACTAGCGGCGAACACCGGGGAGCTGTTTTTT.

This clone has only one observation. V gene TRBV20-1 combines with J gene TRBJ1-2, with a weak D call TRBD1 (5 bases). Trimming took 6 bases from V and 6 from J, leaving 8 bases between them. This CDR3 is 10 amino acids long. Germline CDR1 and CDR2: DFQATT and SNEGSKA (reference sequence). The CDR3 DNA reads as TGCAGTGCCGGACATGATGGCTACACCTTC. Its translation is CSAGHDGYTF.

This chain uses TRBV9 with TRBJ1-1, with 9 bases that match TRBD1. The CDR3 length is 14 residues. The germline gives CDR1 SGDLS, CDR2 YYNGEE. V shed 4 bases and J 4 bases; nucleotides not matched to a gene: 5. The CDR3 loop reads CASSKQGASTEAFF. Here the CDR3 DNA reads TGTGCCAGCAGCAAACAGGGGGCGAGCACTGAAGCTTTCTTT. Full variable domain (rest looked up from reference TRBV9 and TRBJ1-1): DSGVTQTPKHLITATGQRVTLRCSPRSGDLSVYWYQQSLDQGLQFLIQYYNGEERAKGNILERFSAQQFPDLHSELNLSSLELGDSALYFCASSKQGASTEAFFGQGTRLTVV.